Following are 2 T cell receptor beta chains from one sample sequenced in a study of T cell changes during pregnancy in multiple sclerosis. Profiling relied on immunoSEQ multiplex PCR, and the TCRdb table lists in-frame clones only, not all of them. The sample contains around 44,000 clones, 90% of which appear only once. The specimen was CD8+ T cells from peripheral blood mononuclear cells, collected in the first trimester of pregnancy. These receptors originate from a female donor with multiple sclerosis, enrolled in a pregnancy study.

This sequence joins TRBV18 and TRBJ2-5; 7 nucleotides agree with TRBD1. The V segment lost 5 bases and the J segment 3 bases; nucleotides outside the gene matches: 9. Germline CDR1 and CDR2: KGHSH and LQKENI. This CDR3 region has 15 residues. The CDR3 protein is CASSGLGQTEETQYF. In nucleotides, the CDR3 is TGTGCCAGCTCAGGCCTGGGACAGACAGAAGAGACCCAGTACTTC. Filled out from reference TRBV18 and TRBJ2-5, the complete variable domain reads NAGVMQNPRHLVRRRGQEARLRCSPMKGHSHVYWYRQLPEEGLKFMVYLQKENIIDESGMPKERFSAEFPKEGPSILRIQQVVRGDSAAYFCASSGLGQTEETQYFGPGTRLLVL.

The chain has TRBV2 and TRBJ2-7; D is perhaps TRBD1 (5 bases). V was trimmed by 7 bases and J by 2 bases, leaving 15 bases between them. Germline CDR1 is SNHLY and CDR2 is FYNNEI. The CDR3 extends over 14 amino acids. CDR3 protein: CASTERGNPYEQYF. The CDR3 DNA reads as TGTGCCAGCACCGAAAGGGGTAACCCCTACGAGCAGTACTTC.